The 19 T cell receptor beta chains listed next were all sequenced from one sample in a study of CD8+ T cells in alopecia areata. cDNA prepared by RNA extraction and subsequent reverse transcription served as the template for sequencing. Libraries were prepared by immunoSEQ multiplex PCR; TCRdb keeps only in-frame clonotypes and omits some of them. The sample carries over 150,000 clones, 56% recorded once. The sample was CD8+ T cells sorted from blood. The receptors originated from a human donor in good health.

A few counts support this clone. This rearrangement joins TRBV6-4 to TRBJ2-3; perhaps TRBD2 as D (6 bases). CDR1 MRHNA and CDR2 SNTAGT come from the germline V gene. V was pared by 4 bases and J by 1 base, with 9 bases between. The CDR3 has 14 residues. CDR3 loop: CASSAASGTDTQYF. As DNA, the CDR3 is TGTGCCAGCAGTGCGGCTAGCGGCACAGATACGCAGTATTTT.

Of note for this clone: At the DNA level, this CDR3 is encoded by other sequences in the same sample as well. In DNA form, the CDR3 reads TGCGCCAGCAGCTTGGGCAATGAGCAGTTCTTC. It codes for CASSLGNEQFF. This rearrangement joins TRBV5-1 to TRBJ2-1; no definite D call. Germline loops: CDR1 SGHRS, CDR2 YFSETQ. V lost 0 bases to trimming and J lost 6 bases, with 1 base between them. CDR3 size: 11 residues.

The CDR3 protein is CASSLGRRVYEQYF. In DNA form, the CDR3 reads TGTGCCAGCAGCTTAGGCCGCAGGGTTTACGAGCAGTACTTC. V is TRBV13 and J is TRBJ2-7; possible D gene TRBD1, 5 bases. The V gene lost 0 bases and the J gene lost 4 bases, with 10 bases spanning the gap. This CDR3 region has 14 residues. Germline V gives CDR1 PRHDT, CDR2 FYEKMQ (reference sequence).

This clone was recorded a few times. This probably arose from a read error, given a far larger clone one base away. This CDR3 is CASSEAGGTDTQYF. The CDR3 DNA reads as TGTGCCAGCAGTGAAGCGGGGGGGACAGATACGCAGTATTTT. The gene calls are TRBV6-1 and TRBJ2-3, with TRBD2 matching over 7 bases. V shed 0 bases, J shed 3 bases, and the junction held 0 bases outside the gene matches. CDR3 length: 14 residues. Germline lookup yields CDR1 MNHNS and CDR2 SASEGT.

The chain has TRBV7-3 and TRBJ1-1, with D tentatively TRBD1 (6 bases). The V gene lost 5 bases and the J gene lost 7 bases, with 14 bases spanning the gap. This CDR3 has 13 amino acids. Germline values: CDR1 SGHTA, CDR2 FQGTGA. CDR3 sequence: CASSPTGTGEAFF. CDR3 DNA: TGTGCCAGCAGCCCCACAGGGACGGGTGAAGCTTTCTTT. Full variable domain (remainder filled in from reference TRBV7-3 and TRBJ1-1): GAGVSQTPSNKVTEKGKYVELRCDPISGHTALYWYRQSLGQGPEFLIYFQGTGAADDSGLPNDRFFAVRPEGSVSTLKIQRTERGDSAVYLCASSPTGTGEAFFGQGTRLTVV.

The chain recombines TRBV30 with TRBJ1-1; D might be TRBD1 (5 bases). Trimming pared 1 base from V and 8 bases from J, leaving 11 bases between. This CDR3 has 12 residues. Germline CDR1 and CDR2: GTSNPN and SVGIG (reference sequence). The CDR3 protein is CAWSEVRTEAFF. As DNA, the CDR3 is TGTGCCTGGAGTGAGGTTAGGACAGAAGCTTTCTTT.

This chain joins TRBV7-9 and TRBJ2-2; D remains ambiguous. The CDR3 totals 12 residues. The V and J ends lost 2 bases and 6 bases respectively, with 4 bases between them. Germline lookup yields CDR1 SEHNR and CDR2 FQNEAQ (reference sequence). The CDR3 sequence: CASSLSSGELFF. Written as DNA, the CDR3 is TGTGCCAGCAGCTTATCTTCCGGGGAGCTGTTTTTT.

V usage is TRBV7-8 and J usage is TRBJ2-2, with 9 nucleotides matching TRBD2. V was clipped by 3 bases and J by 3 bases; unmatched bases: 5. CDR1 is SGHVS, CDR2 FQNEAQ, per germline. There are 16 residues in the CDR3. CDR3 residues: CASSLVAGEDTGELFF. In nucleotides, the CDR3 is TGTGCCAGCAGCTTGGTAGCGGGGGAGGACACCGGGGAGCTGTTTTTT.

This clone has only a few counts. The chain is built from TRBV2 and TRBJ1-6, with TRBD1 matching 11 bases. V was clipped by 5 bases and J by 6 bases; unmatched bases: 3. Germline V CDR1 and CDR2: SNHLY, FYNNEI. This CDR3 contains 15 residues. The CDR3 reads CASSSGTGGNSPLHF. Here the CDR3 DNA reads TGTGCCAGCAGTTCCGGGACAGGGGGTAATTCACCCCTCCACTTT.

V gene TRBV30 combines with J gene TRBJ1-1; no reliable D call. CDR1 GTSNPN and CDR2 SVGIG come from the germline V gene (reference sequence). This CDR3 has 13 residues. Trimming cost V 4 bases and J 4 bases, with 13 bases left between them. In nucleotides, the CDR3 is TGTGCCTGGATTGCAGGCCCTGTCACTGAAGCTTTCTTT. Translated: CAWIAGPVTEAFF.

V gene TRBV7-9 combines with J gene TRBJ2-3; 12 nucleotides align to TRBD2. Germline CDR1 SEHNR, CDR2 FQNEAQ (reference sequence). The ends lost 2 bases at V and 5 bases at J; junction bases unmatched: 5. The CDR3 consists of 16 residues. The CDR3 region is CASSLPSGGAKDTQYF. CDR3 bases: TGTGCCAGCAGCTTACCTAGCGGGGGGGCTAAAGATACGCAGTATTTT.

The chain recombines TRBV7-2 with TRBJ2-7, with no clear D. V was pared by 7 bases and J by 2 bases, with 15 bases between. This CDR3 spans 14 amino acids. Germline V lookup: CDR1 SGHTA, CDR2 FQGNSA. The CDR3 nucleotides are TGTGCCAGCACCATCGGCATAGGAGCCTACGAGCAGTACTTC. Translation gives CASTIGIGAYEQYF.

The chain couples TRBV7-9 to TRBJ2-1; 8 nucleotides line up with TRBD2. Germline V gene lookup returns CDR1 SEHNR and CDR2 FQNEAQ (reference sequence). V lost 5 bases and J lost 2; bases outside the gene matches: 8. The CDR3 loop spans 16 amino acids. CDR3 nucleotide sequence: TGTGCCAGCAGCCTCGGACTAGCCCTCACCTACAATGAGCAGTTCTTC. It specifies CASSLGLALTYNEQFF.

CDR3 sequence reads: CSVVKGNEQFF. In DNA form, the CDR3 reads TGCAGCGTCGTAAAGGGAAACGAGCAGTTCTTC. The chain carries TRBV29-1 and TRBJ2-1; no firm D call. Germline V CDR1 and CDR2: SQVTM, ANQGSEA. The CDR3 is made up of 11 amino acids. The V and J ends lost 6 bases and 10 bases respectively, with 13 bases between them.

This sequence joins TRBV25-1 and TRBJ2-5; 8 bases are a match to TRBD1. The CDR3 runs 14 residues. Germline CDR1 is MGHDK and CDR2 is SYGVNS. V was clipped by 9 bases and J by 0 bases; unmatched bases: 6. The CDR3 spells CASGQDRDQETQYF. In DNA, the CDR3 is TGTGCCAGTGGGCAGGACAGGGACCAAGAGACCCAGTACTTC.

The chain recombines TRBV5-6 with TRBJ1-3; 9 nucleotides match TRBD1. J gave up 2 bases and V 2 bases, and 2 bases lay outside the gene matches. The CDR3 has 15 residues. The germline gives CDR1 SGHDT, CDR2 YYEEEE. CDR3 protein: CASSFGDRAGNTIYF. In DNA, the CDR3 is TGTGCCAGCAGCTTCGGGGACAGGGCTGGAAACACCATATATTTT.

The chain joins TRBV4-1 to TRBJ2-1; 10 bases fit TRBD2. V gave up 3 bases and J gave up 6 bases; unmatched junction bases: 11. This CDR3 has 17 residues. The germline gives CDR1 MGHRA, CDR2 YSYEKL. The CDR3 region has the DNA TGCGCCAGCAGCCATTATGCTAGCGGGGGATCTCTCAATGAGCAGTTCTTC. Translated: CASSHYASGGSLNEQFF.

The sample holds a few counts of this clone. This chain connects TRBV4-1 to TRBJ2-1; D is perhaps TRBD2 (6 bases). The CDR3 has 14 amino acids. V lost 1 base and J 6 bases, leaving 10 bases between the germline ends. Germline assignment: CDR1 MGHRA and CDR2 YSYEKL. The CDR3 protein is CASSQVAGGNEQFF. CDR3 nucleotides: TGCGCCAGCAGCCAAGTGGCCGGGGGCAATGAGCAGTTCTTC.

This clone was found a few times. The V gene is TRBV29-1, the J gene TRBJ2-7; 8 bases align to TRBD1. CDR3 length equals 13 residues. V dropped 5 bases and J dropped 3; count of bases not matched to a gene: 6. Per the germline V gene, CDR1 is SQVTM and CDR2 is ANQGSEA. CDR3 residues: CSVRATGVYEQYF. CDR3 sequence (DNA): TGCAGCGTTCGCGCGACAGGGGTCTACGAGCAGTACTTC.